The clone carrying this T cell receptor (beta chain) was detected many times. The data derive from a study of CD8 T cells in ankylosing spondylitis. TCRdb reprocessed the 5' RACE reads with MiXCR, giving one entry per CDR3 protein. The sample carries 100,000 to 150,000 distinct CDR3 sequences, 7% recorded once. Germline values: CDR1 LGHDT, CDR2 YNNKEL (reference sequence). The CDR3 length is 13 residues. V was clipped by 3 bases and J by 1 base, with 7 bases between them. The chain recombines TRBV3-1 with TRBJ2-7; D gene unclear. The sequencing sample was made of blood, either unsorted or a sorted T cell fraction (not recorded which). This receptor was obtained from a male donor with ankylosing spondylitis or in good health (not recorded which). CDR3 sequence reads: CASSQTESYEQYF. CDR3 sequence (DNA): TGTGCCAGCAGCCAGACGGAATCCTACGAGCAGTACTTC.